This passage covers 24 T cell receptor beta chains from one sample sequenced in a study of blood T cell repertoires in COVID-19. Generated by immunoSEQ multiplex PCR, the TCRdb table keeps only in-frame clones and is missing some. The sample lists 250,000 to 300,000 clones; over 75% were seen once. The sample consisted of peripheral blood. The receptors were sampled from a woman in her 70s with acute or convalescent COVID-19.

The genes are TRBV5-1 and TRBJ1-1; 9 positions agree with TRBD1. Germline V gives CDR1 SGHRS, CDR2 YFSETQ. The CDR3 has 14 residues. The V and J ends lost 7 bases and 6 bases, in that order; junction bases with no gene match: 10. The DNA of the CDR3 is TGCGCCAGCGCTGAGGACAGGGGTCGGGCTGAAGCTTTCTTT. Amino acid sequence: CASAEDRGRAEAFF.

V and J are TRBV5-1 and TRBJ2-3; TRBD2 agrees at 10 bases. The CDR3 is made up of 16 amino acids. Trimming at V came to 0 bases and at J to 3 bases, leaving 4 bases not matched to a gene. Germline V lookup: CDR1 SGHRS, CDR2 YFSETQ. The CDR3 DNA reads TGCGCCAGCAGCTTGGCCGAACTAGCGGGGACAGATACGCAGTATTTT. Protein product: CASSLAELAGTDTQYF. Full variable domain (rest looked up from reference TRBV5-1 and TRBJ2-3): KAGVTQTPRYLIKTRGQQVTLSCSPISGHRSVSWYQQTPGQGLQFLFEYFSETQRNKGNFPGRFSGRQFSNSRSEMNVSTLELGDSALYLCASSLAELAGTDTQYFGPGTRLTVL.

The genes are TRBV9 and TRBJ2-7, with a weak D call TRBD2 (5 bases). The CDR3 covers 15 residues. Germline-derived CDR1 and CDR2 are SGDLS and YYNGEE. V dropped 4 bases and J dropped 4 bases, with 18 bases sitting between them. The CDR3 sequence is CASSPLDSLLYEQYF. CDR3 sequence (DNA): TGTGCCAGCAGCCCCCTGGACTCCCTTCTATACGAGCAGTACTTC.

CDR3 nucleotide sequence: TGTGCCTGGCACAGACAGGGGATCGGCGGCTACACCTTC. It translates to CAWHRQGIGGYTF. The chain recombines TRBV30 with TRBJ1-2, with 8 bases aligning to TRBD1. Germline V gene sequence: CDR1 GTSNPN, CDR2 SVGIG (reference sequence). The CDR3 consists of 13 residues. The junction had 10 bases not matched to a gene; V was cut back by 5 bases and J by 8 bases.

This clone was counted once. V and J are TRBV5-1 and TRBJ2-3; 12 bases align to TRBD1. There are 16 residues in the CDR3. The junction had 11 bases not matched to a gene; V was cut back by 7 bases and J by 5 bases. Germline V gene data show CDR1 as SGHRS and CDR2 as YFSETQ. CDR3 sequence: CASPWDRGPPGDTQYF. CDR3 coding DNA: TGCGCCAGCCCCTGGGACAGGGGGCCTCCGGGAGATACGCAGTATTTT.

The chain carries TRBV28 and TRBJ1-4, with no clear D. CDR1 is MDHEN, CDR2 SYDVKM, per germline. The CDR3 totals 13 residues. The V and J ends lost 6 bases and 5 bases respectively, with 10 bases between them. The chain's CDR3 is CASSPGRNEKLFF. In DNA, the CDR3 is TGTGCCAGCAGCCCAGGCAGGAATGAAAAACTGTTTTTT.

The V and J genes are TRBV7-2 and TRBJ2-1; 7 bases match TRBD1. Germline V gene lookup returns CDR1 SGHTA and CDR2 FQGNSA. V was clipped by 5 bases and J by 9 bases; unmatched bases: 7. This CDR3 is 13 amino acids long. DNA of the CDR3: TGTGCCAGCAGCCTAACAGGGGCGAGTGAGCAGTTCTTC. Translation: CASSLTGASEQFF.

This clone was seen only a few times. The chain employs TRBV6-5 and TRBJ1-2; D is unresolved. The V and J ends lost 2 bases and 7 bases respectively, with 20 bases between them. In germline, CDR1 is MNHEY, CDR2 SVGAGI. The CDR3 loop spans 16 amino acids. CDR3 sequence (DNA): TGTGCCAGCAGTTACGTCCGCGGCAGCCCGAGCGGTGGCTACACCTTC. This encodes CASSYVRGSPSGGYTF.

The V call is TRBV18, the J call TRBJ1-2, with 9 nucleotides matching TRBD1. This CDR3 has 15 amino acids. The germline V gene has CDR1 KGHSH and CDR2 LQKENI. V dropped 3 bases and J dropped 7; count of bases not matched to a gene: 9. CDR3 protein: CASSPPDRGLIGYTF. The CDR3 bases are TGTGCCAGCTCACCCCCGGACAGGGGCTTGATTGGCTACACCTTC. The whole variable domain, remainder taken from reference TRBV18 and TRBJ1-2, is NAGVMQNPRHLVRRRGQEARLRCSPMKGHSHVYWYRQLPEEGLKFMVYLQKENIIDESGMPKERFSAEFPKEGPSILRIQQVVRGDSAAYFCASSPPDRGLIGYTFGSGTRLTVV.

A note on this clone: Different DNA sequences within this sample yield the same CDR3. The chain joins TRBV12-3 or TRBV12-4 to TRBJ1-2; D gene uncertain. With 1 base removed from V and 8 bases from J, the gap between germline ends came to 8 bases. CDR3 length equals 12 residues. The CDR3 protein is CASSLGARGYTF. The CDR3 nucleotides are TGTGCCAGCAGTTTAGGGGCTCGGGGCTACACCTTC.

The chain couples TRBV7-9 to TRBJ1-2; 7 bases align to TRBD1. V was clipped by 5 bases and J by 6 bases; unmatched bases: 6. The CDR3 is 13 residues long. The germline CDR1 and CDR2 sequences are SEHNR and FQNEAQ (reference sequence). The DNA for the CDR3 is TGTGCCAGCAGCGGGACAGCAGCCGATGGCTACACCTTC. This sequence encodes CASSGTAADGYTF.

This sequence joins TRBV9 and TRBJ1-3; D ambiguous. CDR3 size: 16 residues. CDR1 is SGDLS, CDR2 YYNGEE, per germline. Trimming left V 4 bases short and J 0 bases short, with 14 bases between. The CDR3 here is CASSTSGQVSGNTIYF. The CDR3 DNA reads TGTGCCAGCAGCACCAGCGGCCAGGTCTCTGGAAACACCATATATTTT. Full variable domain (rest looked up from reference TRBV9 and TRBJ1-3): DSGVTQTPKHLITATGQRVTLRCSPRSGDLSVYWYQQSLDQGLQFLIQYYNGEERAKGNILERFSAQQFPDLHSELNLSSLELGDSALYFCASSTSGQVSGNTIYFGEGSWLTVV.

The CDR3 sequence is CASSPGQIGNTGELFF. The DNA of the CDR3 is TGTGCCAGCTCACCAGGGCAGATTGGGAACACCGGGGAGCTGTTTTTT. The J gene is TRBJ2-2, the V gene TRBV18; D not certain. Germline V lookup: CDR1 KGHSH, CDR2 LQKENI. Trimming shortened V by 2 bases and J by 1 base, and 11 bases separated the two germline ends. The CDR3 consists of 16 residues.

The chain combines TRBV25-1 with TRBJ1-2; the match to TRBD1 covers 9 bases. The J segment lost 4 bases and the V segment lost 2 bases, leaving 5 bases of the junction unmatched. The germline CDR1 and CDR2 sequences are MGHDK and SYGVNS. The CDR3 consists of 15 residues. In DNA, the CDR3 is TGTGCCAGCAGTGAAACAGGGGGCTTTGTCTATGGCTACACCTTC. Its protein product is CASSETGGFVYGYTF.

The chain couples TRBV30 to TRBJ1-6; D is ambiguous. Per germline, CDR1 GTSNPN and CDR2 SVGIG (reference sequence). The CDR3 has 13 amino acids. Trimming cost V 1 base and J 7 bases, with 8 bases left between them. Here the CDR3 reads CAWSDSPNSPLHF. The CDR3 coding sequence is TGTGCCTGGAGTGACAGTCCGAATTCACCCCTCCACTTT.

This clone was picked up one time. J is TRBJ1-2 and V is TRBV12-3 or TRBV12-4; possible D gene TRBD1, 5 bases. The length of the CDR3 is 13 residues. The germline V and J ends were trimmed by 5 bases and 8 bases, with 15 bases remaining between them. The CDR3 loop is CASSPTATRGYTF. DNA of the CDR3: TGTGCCAGCAGTCCGACAGCGACGAGGGGCTACACCTTC.

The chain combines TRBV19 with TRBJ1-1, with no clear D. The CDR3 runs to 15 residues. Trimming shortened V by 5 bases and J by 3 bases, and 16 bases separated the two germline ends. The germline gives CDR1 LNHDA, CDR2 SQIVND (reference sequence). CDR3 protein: CASSSPRGRDTEAFF. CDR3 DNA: TGTGCCAGTAGTTCCCCCCGGGGTAGAGACACTGAAGCTTTCTTT.

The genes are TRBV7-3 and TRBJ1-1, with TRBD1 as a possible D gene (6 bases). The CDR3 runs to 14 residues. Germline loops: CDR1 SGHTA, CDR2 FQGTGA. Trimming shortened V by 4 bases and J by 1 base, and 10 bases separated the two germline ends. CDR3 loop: CASSSPDRNTEAFF. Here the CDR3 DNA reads TGTGCCAGCAGCTCCCCGGACAGGAACACTGAAGCTTTCTTT.

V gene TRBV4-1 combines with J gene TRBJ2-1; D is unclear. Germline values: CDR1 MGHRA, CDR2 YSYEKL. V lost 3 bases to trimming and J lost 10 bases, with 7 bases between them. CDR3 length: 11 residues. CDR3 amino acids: CASSHYSEQFF. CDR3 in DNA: TGCGCCAGCAGCCACTATTCCGAGCAGTTCTTC.

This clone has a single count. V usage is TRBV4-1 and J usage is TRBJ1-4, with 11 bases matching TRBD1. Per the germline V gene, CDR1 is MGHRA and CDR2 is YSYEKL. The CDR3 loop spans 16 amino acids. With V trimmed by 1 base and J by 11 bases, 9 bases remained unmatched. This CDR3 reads CASSQVPGTGGSKLFF. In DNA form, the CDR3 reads TGCGCCAGCAGCCAAGTCCCCGGGACAGGGGGAAGCAAACTGTTTTTT.

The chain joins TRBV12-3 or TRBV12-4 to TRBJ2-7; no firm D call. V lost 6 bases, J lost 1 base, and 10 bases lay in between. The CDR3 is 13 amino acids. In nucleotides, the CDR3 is TGTGCCAGCAGCCCCGACATTTCCTACGAGCAGTACTTC. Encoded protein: CASSPDISYEQYF.

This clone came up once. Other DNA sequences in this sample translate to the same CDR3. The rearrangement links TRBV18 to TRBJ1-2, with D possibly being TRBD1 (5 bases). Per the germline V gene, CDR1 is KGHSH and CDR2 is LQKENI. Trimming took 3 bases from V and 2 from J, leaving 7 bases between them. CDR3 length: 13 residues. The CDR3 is CASSPGGNYGYTF. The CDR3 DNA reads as TGTGCCAGCTCACCGGGGGGAAACTATGGCTACACCTTC.

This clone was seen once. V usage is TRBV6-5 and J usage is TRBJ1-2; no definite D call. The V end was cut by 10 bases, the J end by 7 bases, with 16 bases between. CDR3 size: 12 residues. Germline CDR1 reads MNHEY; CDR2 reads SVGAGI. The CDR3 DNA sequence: TGTGCCACTGAGGGTTCACTAGGTGGCTACACCTTC. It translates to CATEGSLGGYTF.

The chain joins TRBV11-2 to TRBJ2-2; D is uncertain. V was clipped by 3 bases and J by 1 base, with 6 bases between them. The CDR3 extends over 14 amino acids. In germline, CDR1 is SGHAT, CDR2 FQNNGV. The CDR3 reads CASSFTRNTGELFF. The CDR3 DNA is TGTGCCAGCAGCTTTACGAGGAACACCGGGGAGCTGTTTTTT.